The text below deals with one T cell receptor beta chain. The method was immunoSEQ multiplex PCR; TCRdb's version includes in-frame clones alone and lacks a portion of them. This table has 270,000 or so clones, around 81% appearing once. The record originates from a study of blood T cell repertoires in COVID-19. Study overall: PBMCs, B-cell-depleted T cells, or T cells provided the cDNA or gDNA that made up the material.

Trimming stripped 4 bases from V and 1 base from J, with 12 bases between. Germline V gene data show CDR1 as SGHTS and CDR2 as YDEGEE. This CDR3 region has 16 residues. Residents of 24 US areas, aged 18 to 89 years, made up the participants. In assigning cohorts, the study relied on participant-reported clinical history. Before being deemed recovered, Cohort 3 donors had two negative PCRs, clearance, or symptom resolution. The receptor comes from a man between 50 and 59 years old who had recovered from COVID-19. The chain couples TRBV5-8 to TRBJ2-6, with D possibly being TRBD1 (6 bases). Sequenced input: PBMCs or T cells enriched from blood (not recorded which). CDR3 DNA sequence: TGTGCCAGCAGCAAGGGGGAGAATTCTGGGGCCAACGTCCTGACTTTC. Its protein product is CASSKGENSGANVLTF. Based on the CDR3 plus reference TRBV5-8 and TRBJ2-6, the full variable domain is EAGVTQSPTHLIKTRGQQATLRCSPISGHTSVYWYQQALGLGLQFLLWYDEGEERNRGNFPPRFSGRQFPNYSSELNVNALELEDSALYLCASSKGENSGANVLTFGAGSRLTVL.